A single sample is the source of the 13 T cell receptor beta chains below, sequenced in a study of STAT5B mutations in CD4+ large granular lymphocyte leukemia. TCRdb keeps only in-frame clones here, not all; method: immunoSEQ multiplex PCR. The sample shows approximately 49,000 clones, under 80% of them seen only once. Specimen: CD4+ T cells from blood buffy coats. The receptors stem from a human donor in good health.

The chain combines TRBV4-2 with TRBJ2-3; 8 nucleotides line up with TRBD2. Trimming at V came to 0 bases and at J to 6 bases, leaving 8 bases not matched to a gene. CDR1 LGHNA and CDR2 YNFKEQ come from the germline V gene. CDR3 length: 16 residues. CDR3 sequence reads: CASSQDRASGWDTQYF. The CDR3 DNA follows: TGTGCCAGCAGCCAAGATAGGGCTAGCGGGTGGGATACGCAGTATTTT.

The rearrangement uses TRBV4-2 and TRBJ2-7, with 7 bases that match TRBD1. Germline V lookup: CDR1 LGHNA, CDR2 YNFKEQ. There are 14 residues in the CDR3. J was trimmed by 3 bases and V by 4 bases; bases with no gene match: 6. The CDR3 reads CASSLEDRRYEQYF. The CDR3 region has the DNA TGTGCCAGCAGCCTCGAGGACAGGCGCTACGAGCAGTACTTC.

The chain links TRBV5-6 to TRBJ2-3, with no clear D. V was trimmed by 1 base and J by 3 bases, leaving 12 bases between them. The germline CDR1 and CDR2 sequences are SGHDT and YYEEEE. CDR3 length: 15 residues. As DNA, the CDR3 is TGTGCCAGCAGCTTGTACTCGGCGGAAACAGATACGCAGTATTTT. It is translated as CASSLYSAETDTQYF.

The rearrangement links TRBV15 to TRBJ1-1; no firm D call. The CDR3 runs to 16 residues. Trimming pared 0 bases from V and 6 bases from J, leaving 17 bases between. CDR1 is LNHNV and CDR2 is YYDKDF in the germline V gene (reference sequence). The CDR3 DNA follows: TGTGCCACCAGCAGAGATTACGGCGGCGGTGGGGCTGAAGCTTTCTTT. Translating gives CATSRDYGGGGAEAFF.

V and J are TRBV7-9 and TRBJ2-1, with 7 bases aligning to TRBD1. Germline V gene lookup returns CDR1 SEHNR and CDR2 FQNEAQ (reference sequence). After removal of 5 bases from V and 7 bases from J, the junction contained 8 bases not matched to a gene. The CDR3 sequence is 14 residues long. The CDR3, as DNA: TGTGCCAGCAGCAACCGGGACAGAACAAATGAGCAGTTCTTC. This translates into CASSNRDRTNEQFF.

This clone was seen a few times. The V and J genes are TRBV7-2 and TRBJ2-1, with D perhaps matching TRBD2 (7 bases). Trimming took 5 bases from V and 2 from J, leaving 13 bases between them. The CDR3 contains 15 residues. CDR1 SGHTA and CDR2 FQGNSA come from the germline V gene. CDR3 DNA sequence: TGTGCCAGCAGCGACCGGGGGGCCCCCTACAATGAGCAGTTCTTC. It yields the protein CASSDRGAPYNEQFF.

V usage is TRBV5-6 and J usage is TRBJ2-7; D could derive from TRBD1 or TRBD2 (5 bases each). In germline, CDR1 is SGHDT, CDR2 YYEEEE. This CDR3 is 16 amino acids long. V was shortened by 1 base and J by 2 bases, with 16 bases between the two germline ends. The CDR3 protein is CASSLLRGRTTYEQYF. The DNA for the CDR3 is TGTGCCAGCAGCTTGTTACGGGGACGTACCACCTACGAGCAGTACTTC.

This rearrangement joins TRBV7-9 to TRBJ1-6; a possible D gene is TRBD1 (5 bases). V lost 4 bases, J lost 6 bases, and 19 bases lay in between. Germline V gene lookup returns CDR1 SEHNR and CDR2 FQNEAQ (reference sequence). The CDR3 loop spans 17 amino acids. This chain's CDR3 is CASSSDRGTARNSPLHF. CDR3 DNA sequence: TGTGCCAGCAGCTCCGACCGGGGGACCGCTCGTAATTCACCCCTCCACTTT.

By share of the sample, this clone is medium-sized. V usage is TRBV18 and J usage is TRBJ1-3; no definite D call. This CDR3 spans 14 amino acids. Trimming removed 8 bases at V and 0 bases at J, with 11 bases between. Germline assignment: CDR1 KGHSH and CDR2 LQKENI. The CDR3 region has the DNA TGTGCCAGCATGACACCGAACTCTGGAAACACCATATATTTT. The encoded protein is CASMTPNSGNTIYF.

This clone has a handful of counts. The chain joins TRBV5-1 to TRBJ2-7; D remains unclear. The germline V gene has CDR1 SGHRS and CDR2 YFSETQ. The CDR3 sequence is 15 residues long. Trimming shortened V by 0 bases and J by 1 base, and 11 bases separated the two germline ends. CDR3 in amino acids: CASSLVVGPSYEQYF. CDR3 sequence (DNA): TGCGCCAGCAGCTTGGTGGTAGGCCCATCCTACGAGCAGTACTTC.

The chain has TRBV5-1 and TRBJ2-3, with D possibly matching TRBD2 (6 bases). Germline-derived CDR1 and CDR2 are SGHRS and YFSETQ. There are 17 residues in the CDR3. Trimming removed 2 bases from V and 0 bases from J, with 16 bases in between. The CDR3 coding sequence is TGCGCCAGCAGCTTAAAAGGCCCGGGGGAAAGCACAGATACGCAGTATTTT. Its translation is CASSLKGPGESTDTQYF.

The chain is built from TRBV6-1 and TRBJ1-5; weak D call: TRBD1 (5 bases). Deletions cut 3 bases from V and 4 bases from J, with 13 bases between. In germline, CDR1 is MNHNS, CDR2 SASEGT. This CDR3 is built from 15 residues. The CDR3 reads CASSDSTGGNQPQHF. CDR3 DNA: TGTGCCAGCAGTGATTCGACGGGGGGAAATCAGCCCCAGCATTTT.

For the CDR3, the DNA is TGTGCCAGCAATCTTTGGGGGACCTACGAGCAGTACGTC. Its translation is CASNLWGTYEQYV. The chain links TRBV7-9 to TRBJ2-7, with D perhaps assigned TRBD1 or TRBD2 (5 bases each). CDR3 length equals 13 residues. The V end was cut by 7 bases, the J end by 2 bases, with 12 bases between. The germline CDR1 and CDR2 sequences are SEHNR and FQNEAQ (reference sequence).